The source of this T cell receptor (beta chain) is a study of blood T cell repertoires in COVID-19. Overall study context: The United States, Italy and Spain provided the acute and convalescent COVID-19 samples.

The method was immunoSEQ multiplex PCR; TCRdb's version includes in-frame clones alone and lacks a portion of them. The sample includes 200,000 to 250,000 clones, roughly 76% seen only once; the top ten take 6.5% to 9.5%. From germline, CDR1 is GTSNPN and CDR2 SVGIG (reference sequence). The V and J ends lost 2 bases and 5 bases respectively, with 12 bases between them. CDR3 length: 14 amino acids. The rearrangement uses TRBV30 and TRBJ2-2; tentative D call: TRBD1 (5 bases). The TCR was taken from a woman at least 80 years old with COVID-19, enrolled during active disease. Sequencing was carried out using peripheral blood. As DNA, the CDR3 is TGTGCCTGGAGTAGCAGGGCAAGGACCGGGGAGCTGTTTTTT. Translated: CAWSSRARTGELFF. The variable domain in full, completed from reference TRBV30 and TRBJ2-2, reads SQTIHQWPATLVQPVGSPLSLECTVEGTSNPNLYWYRQAAGRGLQLLFYSVGIGQISSEVPQNLSASRPQDRQFILSSKKLLLSDSGFYLCAWSSRARTGELFFGEGSRLTVL.